These 21 T cell receptor beta chains were all obtained from the same sample, sequenced in a study of neurological immune-mediated disorders. Each CDR3 protein is one row after TCRdb ran MiXCR on the 5' RACE reads. Among over 50,000 distinct CDR3 sequences listed, approximately 5.3% were seen once. What was sequenced was PBMCs. The receptors stem from a human donor with multiple sclerosis. The donor label of this sample is uncertain.

This clonotype was counted ten times or more. Written as DNA, the CDR3 is TGCGCCAGCAGCCCGGACCGTGGAAACACCATATATTTT. Translated: CASSPDRGNTIYF. J is TRBJ1-3 and V is TRBV4-1; the D is unclear. Germline V gene data show CDR1 as MGHRA and CDR2 as YSYEKL. With 4 bases removed from V and 3 bases from J, the gap between germline ends came to 7 bases. The CDR3 runs 13 residues.

The sample holds many counts of this clonotype. This chain joins TRBV5-1 and TRBJ2-1; D not certain. Germline loops: CDR1 SGHRS, CDR2 YFSETQ. The CDR3 is 15 amino acids. Trimming pared 0 bases from V and 0 bases from J, leaving 7 bases between. The DNA for the CDR3 is TGCGCCAGCAGCTTGGGCATGACCTCCTACAATGAGCAGTTCTTC. It is translated as CASSLGMTSYNEQFF.

In this sample, this clonotype turned up many times. This CDR3 is CASGTTGSSRAGTGELFF. The CDR3 DNA is TGTGCTAGTGGTACGACAGGTAGCAGCAGGGCAGGCACCGGGGAGCTGTTTTTT. The V and J genes are TRBV12-5 and TRBJ2-2, with D possibly matching TRBD1 (6 bases). Trimming took off 5 bases at V and 4 bases at J, with 23 bases between the two ends. Germline loops: CDR1 LGHNT, CDR2 FRNRAP. The CDR3 runs to 18 residues.

In its sample, this clonotype was seen many times. The chain couples TRBV9 to TRBJ1-3; maybe TRBD1 (5 bases). Germline V lookup: CDR1 SGDLS, CDR2 YYNGEE. The CDR3 covers 17 residues. V lost 0 bases and J 4 bases, leaving 17 bases between the germline ends. CDR3 protein: CASSVASQGSAGNTIYF. The DNA of the CDR3 is TGTGCCAGCAGCGTAGCCTCCCAGGGTTCTGCCGGAAACACCATATATTTT.

This clonotype was detected ten times or more. This rearrangement joins TRBV10-3 to TRBJ2-7; 7 nucleotides align to TRBD2. The CDR3 runs 14 residues. CDR1 and CDR2 from the germline V gene are ENHRY and SYGVKD. V shed 11 bases and J 4 bases; nucleotides not matched to a gene: 14. The CDR3 region is CASGGGGVTYEQYF. In nucleotides, the CDR3 is TGTGCCTCCGGGGGTGGGGGGGTCACTTACGAGCAGTACTTC.

This clonotype showed up many times. This sequence joins TRBV29-1 and TRBJ1-1, with D possibly TRBD1 on 5 matching bases. V dropped 3 bases and J dropped 4 bases, with 9 bases sitting between them. The CDR3 is 12 residues long. Germline V gives CDR1 SQVTM, CDR2 ANQGSEA. CDR3 region: CSVDRGGTEAFF. In nucleotides, the CDR3 is TGCAGCGTTGATAGGGGAGGCACTGAAGCTTTCTTT.

This clonotype was seen at least ten times. The chain combines TRBV7-3 with TRBJ2-5; D unclear. V gave up 0 bases and J gave up 3 bases, with 5 bases separating them. This CDR3 is built from 13 residues. Germline V gives CDR1 SGHTA, CDR2 FQGTGA. This chain's CDR3 is CASSLTLKETQYF. Written as DNA, the CDR3 is TGTGCCAGCAGCTTAACCCTGAAAGAGACCCAGTACTTC.

This clonotype appeared many times. The chain links TRBV6-5 to TRBJ2-2; 9 nucleotides line up with TRBD1. Germline CDR1 reads MNHEY; CDR2 reads SVGAGI. This CDR3 has 15 amino acids. The junction had 6 bases not matched to a gene; V was cut back by 7 bases and J by 3 bases. The chain's CDR3 is CASTPGQGHTGELFF. The CDR3 region has the DNA TGTGCCAGCACTCCCGGACAGGGGCACACCGGGGAGCTGTTTTTT.

This clonotype has at least ten counts. The chain couples TRBV15 to TRBJ2-1; D might be TRBD2 (5 bases). The germline V gene encodes CDR1 LNHNV and CDR2 YYDKDF (reference sequence). Between the trimmed V and J ends, which lost 1 base and 6 bases, there was a span of 10 bases. The CDR3 is 14 amino acids. The CDR3 loop reads CATSRGEEANEQFF. The CDR3 DNA reads TGTGCCACCAGCAGAGGAGAGGAGGCCAATGAGCAGTTCTTC.

The sample holds many counts of this clonotype. J is TRBJ1-2 and V is TRBV5-1, with TRBD1 identical over 8 bases. Germline values: CDR1 SGHRS, CDR2 YFSETQ. The CDR3 runs to 13 residues. With 4 bases clipped from V and 3 bases from J, the junction kept 2 bases outside the gene matches. As DNA, the CDR3 is TGCGCCAGCAGCCTGACAGGGGACTATGGCTACACCTTC. Protein sequence: CASSLTGDYGYTF.

The chain couples TRBV10-3 to TRBJ2-5; 10 bases are shared with TRBD2. Per the germline V gene, CDR1 is ENHRY and CDR2 is SYGVKD. Unmatched junction bases numbered 11, after V lost 10 bases and J lost 3 bases. CDR3 size: 15 residues. The CDR3 DNA is TGTGCCACGACGGGGACTAGCGACAAAGAAGAGACCCAGTACTTC. Protein: CATTGTSDKEETQYF.

This clonotype appeared many times. The chain couples TRBV20-1 to TRBJ2-7; possible D gene TRBD2, 5 bases. Trimming shortened V by 3 bases and J by 7 bases, and 13 bases separated the two germline ends. CDR1 is DFQATT, CDR2 SNEGSKA, per germline (reference sequence). CDR3 length: 12 residues. The CDR3 nucleotides read TGCAGTGCTAGGGACTGGAGTTGGGAGCAGTACTTC. Translation gives CSARDWSWEQYF.

This clonotype was seen ten or more times. The chain employs TRBV15 and TRBJ1-1, with 7 bases aligning to TRBD1. Germline CDR1 is LNHNV and CDR2 is YYDKDF (reference sequence). CDR3 length equals 12 residues. V dropped 4 bases and J dropped 7; count of bases not matched to a gene: 3. For the CDR3, the DNA is TGTGCCACCAGCACATACAGGGGTGAAGCTTTCTTT. Its translation is CATSTYRGEAFF.

This clonotype was found many times. This chain joins TRBV20-1 and TRBJ1-2; 8 bases match TRBD1. The CDR3 runs to 11 residues. Germline CDR1 DFQATT, CDR2 SNEGSKA (reference sequence). CDR3 DNA sequence: TGCATCGGACAGGGAGTCTATGGCTACACCTTC. It yields the protein CIGQGVYGYTF.

In this sample, this clonotype turned up many times. The V gene is TRBV20-1, the J gene TRBJ1-5; no definite D call. V lost 4 bases and J lost 0, with 10 bases in between. Germline V gene data show CDR1 as DFQATT and CDR2 as SNEGSKA (reference sequence). This CDR3 spans 14 amino acids. CDR3 in DNA: TGCAGTGCTATCTCCGACTATAGCAATCAGCCCCAGCATTTT. It translates to CSAISDYSNQPQHF.

This clonotype was detected many times. V gene TRBV5-1 combines with J gene TRBJ2-3, with D perhaps TRBD2 (5 bases). Deletions cut 4 bases from V and 3 bases from J, with 12 bases between. Germline loops: CDR1 SGHRS, CDR2 YFSETQ. This CDR3 has 14 residues. DNA of the CDR3: TGCGCCAGCAGCGTCCAAGGCGGGACAGATACGCAGTATTTT. This gives the protein CASSVQGGTDTQYF.

This clonotype came up many times. The chain has TRBV29-1 and TRBJ2-7; no definite D call. V lost 7 bases, J lost 2 bases, and 12 bases lay in between. Germline CDR1 reads SQVTM; CDR2 reads ANQGSEA. The length of the CDR3 is 12 residues. The CDR3 DNA follows: TGCAGCGGCTCCGAAGGGCCCTACGAGCAGTACTTC. This translates into CSGSEGPYEQYF.

This clonotype was counted ten times or more. The chain uses TRBV12-3 or TRBV12-4 and TRBJ1-5; D gene ambiguous. V shed 4 bases and J shed 0 bases, with 13 bases lying between them. The CDR3 totals 16 residues. The CDR3 bases are TGTGCCAGCAGTTCCGACGGTTTTTATAGCAATCAGCCCCAGCATTTT. Translating gives CASSSDGFYSNQPQHF.

This clonotype was picked up many times. CDR3 amino acids: CASSQFYSQGEYGYTF. The CDR3 DNA reads TGTGCCAGCAGCCAATTCTATTCACAGGGGGAATATGGCTACACCTTC. The chain uses TRBV4-2 and TRBJ1-2; 8 bases agree with TRBD1. This CDR3 region has 16 residues. CDR1 and CDR2 from the germline V gene are LGHNA and YNFKEQ. J lost 5 bases, V lost 2 bases, and 10 bases had no gene match.

This clonotype was observed many times. This chain links TRBV10-3 with TRBJ1-3, with D perhaps matching TRBD1 (5 bases). Germline CDR1 and CDR2: ENHRY and SYGVKD. The CDR3 has 16 amino acids. Trimming took 4 bases from V and 4 from J, leaving 17 bases between them. The CDR3, as DNA: TGTGCCATCAGTGCAAGAGTACAGGCAACGGGAAACACCATATATTTT. It is translated as CAISARVQATGNTIYF.

There are many counts of this clonotype. The gene calls are TRBV20-1 and TRBJ2-3; 11 bases line up with TRBD1. The CDR3 is 16 amino acids. With V trimmed by 1 base and J by 5 bases, 8 bases remained unmatched. Germline V CDR1 and CDR2: DFQATT, SNEGSKA (reference sequence). This CDR3 is CSARAGTGGWEDTQYF. As DNA, the CDR3 is TGCAGTGCTAGAGCCGGGACAGGGGGATGGGAAGATACGCAGTATTTT.